The 23 T cell receptor beta chains reported below all come from one sample, sequenced in a study of shared clonotypes between healthy human individuals. TCRdb's table, derived via immunoSEQ multiplex PCR, lists solely in-frame clones and lacks some. The sample yields about 2.4 million clones, 85% to 95% seen once. The sequenced material came from naive CD4+ T cells sorted from blood. Subset defined: CD45RA+ positively selected. The receptors come from a man younger than 30 in good health.

The chain uses TRBV4-1 and TRBJ2-7; unclear D gene. V lost 4 bases and J lost 0, with 10 bases in between. Germline CDR1 MGHRA, CDR2 YSYEKL. CDR3 size: 14 residues. The CDR3, as DNA: TGCGCCAGCAGCCTCCTCAGGAGCTCCTACGAGCAGTACTTC. Its translation: CASSLLRSSYEQYF.

The CDR3 nucleotides are TGTGCCAGCACCAGGGGGCTAACTAATGAAAAACTGTTTTTT. Protein product: CASTRGLTNEKLFF. This rearrangement joins TRBV2 to TRBJ1-4; TRBD1 matches at 8 bases. Germline CDR1 reads SNHLY; CDR2 reads FYNNEI. V lost 7 bases to trimming and J lost 1 base; unmatched junction nucleotides: 2. The CDR3 is made up of 14 amino acids.

Turning to this clone: Other nucleotide sequences from this sample produce the same CDR3. The chain links TRBV7-2 to TRBJ2-5, with D maybe TRBD2 (5 bases). CDR3 length equals 13 residues. From germline, CDR1 is SGHTA and CDR2 FQGNSA. Trimming removed 5 bases from V and 5 bases from J, with 12 bases in between. CDR3 coding DNA: TGTGCCAGCAGCCGGGATCGGGGTGAGACCCAGTACTTC. It is translated as CASSRDRGETQYF. The whole variable domain, filled in from reference TRBV7-2 and TRBJ2-5, reads GAGVSQSPSNKVTEKGKDVELRCDPISGHTALYWYRQSLGQGLEFLIYFQGNSAPDKSGLPSDRFSAERTGGSVSTLTIQRTQQEDSAVYLCASSRDRGETQYFGPGTRLLVL.

The V call is TRBV6-1, the J call TRBJ2-7; the D call may be TRBD1 or TRBD2 (5 bases each). The length of the CDR3 is 16 residues. The germline V gene has CDR1 MNHNS and CDR2 SASEGT. V was pared by 0 bases and J by 2 bases, with 14 bases between. The CDR3 sequence is CASSEAWGYSTYEQYF. The CDR3 DNA is TGTGCCAGCAGTGAAGCTTGGGGGTACAGTACCTACGAGCAGTACTTC.

The chain carries TRBV27 and TRBJ2-1; TRBD2 aligns across 8 bases. The CDR3 sequence is 16 residues long. The trim removed 4 bases at V and 5 bases at J, leaving 10 bases unmatched. From germline, CDR1 is MNHEY and CDR2 SMNVEV (reference sequence). The CDR3 loop is CASSYSGAGTHNEQFF. In DNA, the CDR3 is TGTGCCAGCAGTTATAGCGGGGCTGGGACACACAATGAGCAGTTCTTC.

This clone was observed once. CDR3 in amino acids: CASSDREGTDTQYF. CDR3 sequence (DNA): TGTGCCAGCAGTGACCGGGAAGGGACAGATACGCAGTATTTT. The rearrangement links TRBV2 to TRBJ2-3; possibly TRBD2 for D (5 bases). The CDR3 has 14 residues. V shed 3 bases and J shed 3 bases, with 10 bases lying between them. The germline V gene encodes CDR1 SNHLY and CDR2 FYNNEI.

On this clone: The identical CDR3 is also encoded by other nucleotide sequences in the sample. The chain is built from TRBV6-1 and TRBJ1-1; unclear D gene. Per the germline V gene, CDR1 is MNHNS and CDR2 is SASEGT. V was clipped by 5 bases and J by 0 bases, with 7 bases between them. The CDR3 has 13 residues. The CDR3 region has the DNA TGTGCCAGCAGTTCGACGGTGAACACTGAAGCTTTCTTT. The encoded protein is CASSSTVNTEAFF.

Here the CDR3 DNA reads TGTGCCAGCTCACCACCGAGCCTTTCCGGGACCCAGTACTTC. Its protein is CASSPPSLSGTQYF. The chain is built from TRBV18 and TRBJ2-5; D call uncertain. V lost 0 bases to trimming and J lost 7 bases, with 12 bases between them. Germline CDR1 KGHSH, CDR2 LQKENI. CDR3 length: 14 amino acids.

The chain combines TRBV11-2 with TRBJ2-2; tentatively, D is TRBD1 (6 bases). Germline CDR1 reads SGHAT; CDR2 reads FQNNGV. The V end was cut by 5 bases, the J end by 0 bases, with 19 bases between. The CDR3 totals 18 residues. The DNA of the CDR3 is TGTGCCAGCAGCCCAATAGCCCGCAGGGGACCGAACACCGGGGAGCTGTTTTTT. Translation: CASSPIARRGPNTGELFF.

The chain is built from TRBV10-3 and TRBJ2-2, with D maybe TRBD1 (5 bases). The V and J ends lost 6 bases and 5 bases respectively, with 10 bases between them. The CDR3 totals 13 residues. Germline V lookup: CDR1 ENHRY, CDR2 SYGVKD. The CDR3 DNA reads as TGTGCCATCAGCAAGGGGCATACCGGGGAGCTGTTTTTT. As protein: CAISKGHTGELFF.

To note about this clone: Other DNA sequences in the same sample also yield this CDR3. CDR3 nucleotide sequence: TGTGCCAGCAGCTCGGGGACGGTAAACACTGAAGCTTTCTTT. It is translated as CASSSGTVNTEAFF. The chain uses TRBV7-2 and TRBJ1-1, with D maybe TRBD1 (5 bases). With 4 bases removed from V and 2 bases from J, the gap between germline ends came to 11 bases. CDR1 and CDR2 (germline): SGHTA, FQGNSA. This CDR3 has 14 residues.

V is TRBV7-9 and J is TRBJ2-7; either TRBD1 or TRBD2 may fit D (5 bases each). This CDR3 region has 15 residues. CDR1 is SEHNR, CDR2 FQNEAQ, per germline (reference sequence). The V end was cut by 5 bases, the J end by 0 bases, with 14 bases between. The CDR3 protein is CASSRTGTDSYEQYF. CDR3 nucleotides: TGTGCCAGCAGCCGAACCGGGACGGACTCCTACGAGCAGTACTTC.

This sequence joins TRBV5-1 and TRBJ2-5; D may be TRBD1 (6 bases). Trimming stripped 1 base from V and 5 bases from J, with 12 bases between. Looked up from germline, CDR1 is SGHRS and CDR2 is YFSETQ. The CDR3 runs 14 residues. The CDR3 bases are TGCGCCAGCAGCTTGTTATCAGGGGACGAGACCCAGTACTTC. Protein sequence: CASSLLSGDETQYF.

The chain links TRBV7-2 to TRBJ2-5; D perhaps matches TRBD2 (6 bases). The V end was cut by 5 bases, the J end by 0 bases, with 13 bases between. Germline assignment: CDR1 SGHTA and CDR2 FQGNSA. The CDR3 has 15 residues. This chain's CDR3 is CASSVGLTYQETQYF. CDR3 DNA: TGTGCCAGCAGCGTGGGACTGACGTACCAAGAGACCCAGTACTTC.

This chain joins TRBV18 and TRBJ1-1, with unresolved D. CDR1 is KGHSH and CDR2 is LQKENI in the germline V gene. CDR3 length equals 15 residues. Trimming took 3 bases from V and 3 from J, leaving 14 bases between them. CDR3 in DNA: TGTGCCAGCTCACCCTCGGTGTCTCGGGACACTGAAGCTTTCTTT. As protein: CASSPSVSRDTEAFF.

The rearrangement uses TRBV10-1 and TRBJ2-1; D unclear. The CDR3 totals 13 residues. Germline loops: CDR1 WNHNN, CDR2 SYGVQD (reference sequence). Trimming stripped 0 bases from V and 12 bases from J, with 12 bases between. CDR3 bases: TGCGCCAGCAGTGAGTCGCGGCCCCTTGGGCAGTTCTTC. It yields the protein CASSESRPLGQFF.

In the case of this clone: Mismatch with germline at one junction end may stem from a read error. The rearrangement joins TRBV2 to TRBJ1-6; no clear D. The CDR3 runs 12 residues. Per the germline V gene, CDR1 is SNHLY and CDR2 is FYNNEI. CDR3 nucleotide sequence: TGTGCCGGCAGTGGAGAGCCTTCACCCCTCCACTTT. The encoded protein is CAGSGEPSPLHF.

The rearrangement links TRBV10-2 to TRBJ1-5; 7 bases match TRBD1. CDR3 length: 14 amino acids. Germline CDR1 reads WSHSY; CDR2 reads SAAADI. V was pared by 7 bases and J by 3 bases, with 6 bases of the junction left unmatched. The CDR3 protein is CASTQTGANQPQHF. CDR3 bases: TGCGCCAGCACCCAAACAGGGGCCAATCAGCCCCAGCATTTT.

Notes on this clone: Other nucleotide sequences from this sample produce the same CDR3. The chain recombines TRBV19 with TRBJ2-3, with D unclear. CDR1 and CDR2 (germline): LNHDA, SQIVND (reference sequence). The CDR3 extends over 11 amino acids. Trimming removed 3 bases from V and 6 bases from J, with 4 bases in between. DNA for the CDR3: TGTGCCAGTAGTATTGCCGATACGCAGTATTTT. It encodes CASSIADTQYF.

This clone was detected a few times. The rearrangement uses TRBV2 and TRBJ1-2, with D unresolved. Germline CDR1 is SNHLY and CDR2 is FYNNEI. This CDR3 has 11 amino acids. Trimming took off 7 bases at V and 8 bases at J, with 11 bases between the two ends. The CDR3 DNA follows: TGTGCCAGCACACCCACGGGCGGCTACACCTTC. The encoded protein is CASTPTGGYTF.

The chain employs TRBV7-2 and TRBJ2-4; 10 nucleotides match TRBD2. There are 15 residues in the CDR3. V trimming: 5 bases; J trimming: 8 bases; junction bases outside the gene matches: 9. Per germline, CDR1 SGHTA and CDR2 FQGNSA. CDR3: CASSLTSGEGDIQYF. CDR3 bases: TGTGCCAGCAGCCTAACTAGCGGGGAAGGAGACATTCAGTACTTC.

The chain is built from TRBV6-5 and TRBJ2-2; unclear D gene. CDR1 and CDR2 from the germline V gene are MNHEY and SVGAGI. This CDR3 comprises 15 residues. Trimming took 5 bases from V and 1 from J, leaving 11 bases between them. The CDR3 loop is CASSLRWGNTGELFF. In nucleotides, the CDR3 is TGTGCCAGCAGTCTCAGGTGGGGGAACACCGGGGAGCTGTTTTTT.

This chain joins TRBV7-2 and TRBJ1-1, with D perhaps TRBD1 (5 bases). Germline V lookup: CDR1 SGHTA, CDR2 FQGNSA. The CDR3 contains 16 residues. The V end was cut by 6 bases, the J end by 2 bases, with 19 bases between. CDR3 sequence reads: CASRRSAGQANTEAFF. In DNA form, the CDR3 reads TGTGCCAGCAGACGTAGTGCGGGGCAGGCAAACACTGAAGCTTTCTTT.